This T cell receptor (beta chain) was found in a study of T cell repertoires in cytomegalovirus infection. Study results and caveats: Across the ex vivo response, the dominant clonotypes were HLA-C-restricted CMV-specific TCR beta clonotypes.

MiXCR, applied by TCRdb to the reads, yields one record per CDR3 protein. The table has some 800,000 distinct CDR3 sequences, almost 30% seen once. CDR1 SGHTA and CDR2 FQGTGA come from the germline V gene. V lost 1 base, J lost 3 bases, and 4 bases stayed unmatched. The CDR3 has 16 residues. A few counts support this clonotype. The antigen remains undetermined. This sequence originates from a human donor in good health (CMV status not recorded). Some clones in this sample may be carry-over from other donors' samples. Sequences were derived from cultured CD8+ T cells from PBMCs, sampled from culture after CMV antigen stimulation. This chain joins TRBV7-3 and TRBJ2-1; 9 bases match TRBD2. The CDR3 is CASSLRGGGGYNEQFF. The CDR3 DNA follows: TGTGCCAGCAGCTTAAGGGGCGGGGGGGGCTACAATGAGCAGTTCTTC.